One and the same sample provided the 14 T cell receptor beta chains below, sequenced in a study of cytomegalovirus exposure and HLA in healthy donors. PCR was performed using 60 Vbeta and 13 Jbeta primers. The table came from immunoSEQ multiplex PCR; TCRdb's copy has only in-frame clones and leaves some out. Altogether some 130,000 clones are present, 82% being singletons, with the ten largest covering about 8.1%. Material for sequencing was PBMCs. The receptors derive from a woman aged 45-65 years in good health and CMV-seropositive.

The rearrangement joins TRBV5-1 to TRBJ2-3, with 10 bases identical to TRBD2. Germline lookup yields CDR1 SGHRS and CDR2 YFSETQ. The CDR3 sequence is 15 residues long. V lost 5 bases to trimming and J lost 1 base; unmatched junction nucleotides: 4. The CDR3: CASSTSGTGTDTQYF. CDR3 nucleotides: TGCGCCAGCAGTACTAGCGGGACTGGCACAGATACGCAGTATTTT.

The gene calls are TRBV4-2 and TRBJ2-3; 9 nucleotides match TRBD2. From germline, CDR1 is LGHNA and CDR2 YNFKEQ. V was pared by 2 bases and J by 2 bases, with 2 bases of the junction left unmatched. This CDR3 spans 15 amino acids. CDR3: CASSQLAGHTDTQYF. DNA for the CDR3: TGTGCCAGCAGCCAACTAGCGGGGCACACAGATACGCAGTATTTT.

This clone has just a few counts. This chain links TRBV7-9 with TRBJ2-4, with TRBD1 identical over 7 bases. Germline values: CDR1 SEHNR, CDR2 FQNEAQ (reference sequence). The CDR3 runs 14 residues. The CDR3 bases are TGTGCAACAGTCAAGGAAGGGAATGGGGACAGTCAGTACTTC. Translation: CATVKEGNGDSQYF. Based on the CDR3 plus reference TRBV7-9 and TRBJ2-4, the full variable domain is DTGVSQNPRHKITKRGQNVTFRCDPISEHNRLYWYRQTLGQGPEFLTYFQNEAQLEKSRLLSDRFSAERPKGSFSTLEIQRTEQGDSAMYLCATVKEGNGDSQYFGAGTRLSVL.

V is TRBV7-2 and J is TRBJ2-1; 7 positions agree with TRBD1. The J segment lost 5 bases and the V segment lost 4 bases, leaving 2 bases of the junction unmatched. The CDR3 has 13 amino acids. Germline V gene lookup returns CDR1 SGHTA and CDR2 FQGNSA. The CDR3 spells CASSYQGDNEQFF. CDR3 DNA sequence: TGTGCCAGCAGCTATCAGGGGGACAATGAGCAGTTCTTC.

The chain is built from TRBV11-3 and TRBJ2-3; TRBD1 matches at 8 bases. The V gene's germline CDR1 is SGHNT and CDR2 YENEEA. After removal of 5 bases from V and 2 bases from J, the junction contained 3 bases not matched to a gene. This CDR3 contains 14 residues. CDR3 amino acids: CASSNRGITDTQYF. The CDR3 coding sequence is TGTGCCAGCAGCAACAGGGGGATCACAGATACGCAGTATTTT.

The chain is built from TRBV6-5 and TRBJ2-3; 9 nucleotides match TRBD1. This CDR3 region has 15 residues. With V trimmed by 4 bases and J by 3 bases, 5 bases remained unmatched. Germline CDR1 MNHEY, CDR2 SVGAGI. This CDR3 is CASSSGQGWTDTQYF. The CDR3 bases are TGTGCCAGCAGTTCTGGACAGGGGTGGACAGATACGCAGTATTTT.

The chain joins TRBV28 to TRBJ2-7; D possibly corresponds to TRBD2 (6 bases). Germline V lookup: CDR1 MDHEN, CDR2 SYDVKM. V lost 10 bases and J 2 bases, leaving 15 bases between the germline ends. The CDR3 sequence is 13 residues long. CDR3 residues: CATTGLATYEQYF. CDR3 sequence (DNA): TGTGCCACCACGGGACTTGCTACCTACGAGCAGTACTTC.

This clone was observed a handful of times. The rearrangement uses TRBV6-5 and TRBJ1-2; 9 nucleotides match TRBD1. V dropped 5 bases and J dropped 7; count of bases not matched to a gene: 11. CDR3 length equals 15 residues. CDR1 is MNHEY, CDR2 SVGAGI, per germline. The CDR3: CASSAPGTGLSGYTF. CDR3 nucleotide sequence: TGTGCCAGCAGTGCCCCCGGGACAGGGTTAAGTGGCTACACCTTC.

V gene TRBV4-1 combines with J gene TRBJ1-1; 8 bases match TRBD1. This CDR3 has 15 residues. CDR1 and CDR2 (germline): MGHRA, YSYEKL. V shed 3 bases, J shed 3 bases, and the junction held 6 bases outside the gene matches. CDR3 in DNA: TGCGCCAGCAGCCAGTATCCGGACAGGGACACTGAAGCTTTCTTT. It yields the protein CASSQYPDRDTEAFF.

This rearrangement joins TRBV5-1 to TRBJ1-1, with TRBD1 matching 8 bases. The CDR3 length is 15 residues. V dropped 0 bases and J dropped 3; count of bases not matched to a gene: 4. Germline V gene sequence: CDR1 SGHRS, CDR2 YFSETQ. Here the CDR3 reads CASSLVGQGYTEAFF. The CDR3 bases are TGCGCCAGCAGCTTGGTTGGACAGGGCTACACTGAAGCTTTCTTT.

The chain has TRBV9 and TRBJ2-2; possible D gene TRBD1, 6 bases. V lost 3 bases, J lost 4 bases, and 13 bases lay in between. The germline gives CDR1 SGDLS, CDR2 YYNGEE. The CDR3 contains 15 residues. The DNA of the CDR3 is TGTGCCAGCAGCGCCGGGACACTTTCCACCGGGGAGCTGTTTTTT. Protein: CASSAGTLSTGELFF.

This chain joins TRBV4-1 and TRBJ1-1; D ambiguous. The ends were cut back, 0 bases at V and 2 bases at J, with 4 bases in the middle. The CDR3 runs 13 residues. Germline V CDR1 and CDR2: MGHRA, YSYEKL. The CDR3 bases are TGCGCCAGCAGCCAAGACCCAAACACTGAAGCTTTCTTT. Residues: CASSQDPNTEAFF.

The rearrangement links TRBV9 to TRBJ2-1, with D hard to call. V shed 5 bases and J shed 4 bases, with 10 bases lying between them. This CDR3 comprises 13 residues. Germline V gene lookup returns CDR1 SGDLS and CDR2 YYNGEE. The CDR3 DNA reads TGTGCCAGCAGTTTGACTGGTTACAATGAGCAGTTCTTC. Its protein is CASSLTGYNEQFF.

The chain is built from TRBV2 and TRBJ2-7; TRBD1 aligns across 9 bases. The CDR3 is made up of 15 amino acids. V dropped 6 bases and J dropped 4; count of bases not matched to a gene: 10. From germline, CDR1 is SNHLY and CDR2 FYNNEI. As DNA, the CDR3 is TGTGCCAGCAGGGGACCGGGACAGGGAGGATACGAGCAGTACTTC. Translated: CASRGPGQGGYEQYF.